The 24 T cell receptor beta chains given below trace back to one sample, sequenced in a study of cytotoxic CD8 clonotypes in ibrutinib-treated CLL. Generated by immunoSEQ multiplex PCR, the TCRdb table keeps only in-frame clones and is missing some. The table records approximately 100,000 clones, 58% of them present only once. Here the sequenced sample was PBMCs, taken after 24 months of ibrutinib treatment. The receptors come from a human donor with chronic lymphocytic leukemia.

The chain joins TRBV7-9 to TRBJ1-2; D remains unclear. Trimming took off 10 bases at V and 4 bases at J, with 13 bases between the two ends. The germline gives CDR1 SEHNR, CDR2 FQNEAQ (reference sequence). This CDR3 comprises 12 residues. Here the CDR3 reads CATSNEGYGYTF. CDR3 nucleotide sequence: TGTGCCACCTCGAACGAGGGCTATGGCTACACCTTC. The full variable domain, in which reference TRBV7-9 and TRBJ1-2 provide the parts outside the CDR3, is DTGVSQNPRHKITKRGQNVTFRCDPISEHNRLYWYRQTLGQGPEFLTYFQNEAQLEKSRLLSDRFSAERPKGSFSTLEIQRTEQGDSAMYLCATSNEGYGYTFGSGTRLTVV.

The chain carries TRBV30 and TRBJ2-5, with TRBD2 as a possible D gene (5 bases). CDR3 size: 13 residues. Trimming left V 6 bases short and J 5 bases short, with 16 bases between. CDR1 is GTSNPN and CDR2 is SVGIG in the germline V gene (reference sequence). CDR3 in amino acids: CACRYGVRETQYF. The DNA of the CDR3 is TGTGCCTGCAGGTACGGGGTTAGGGAGACCCAGTACTTC.

V usage is TRBV29-1 and J usage is TRBJ1-4; 8 bases fit TRBD1. The CDR3 loop spans 16 amino acids. The germline V gene encodes CDR1 SQVTM and CDR2 ANQGSEA. Trimming at V came to 6 bases and at J to 6 bases, leaving 15 bases not matched to a gene. The chain's CDR3 is CSVADTSGGFYEKLFF. In nucleotides, the CDR3 is TGCAGCGTCGCAGATACCTCAGGGGGCTTCTATGAAAAACTGTTTTTT. Drawing the rest from reference TRBV29-1 and TRBJ1-4, the complete variable domain is SAVISQKPSRDICQRGTSLTIQCQVDSQVTMMFWYRQQPGQSLTLIATANQGSEATYESGFVIDKFPISRPNLTFSTLTVSNMSPEDSSIYLCSVADTSGGFYEKLFFGSGTQLSVL.

V is TRBV5-4 and J is TRBJ2-3; 8 bases match TRBD2. Looked up from germline, CDR1 is SGHNT and CDR2 is YYREEE (reference sequence). J was trimmed by 1 base and V by 4 bases; bases with no gene match: 5. The CDR3 spans 15 residues. CDR3 sequence: CASSLEAGGTDTQYF. CDR3 coding DNA: TGTGCCAGCAGCCTAGAAGCGGGGGGCACAGATACGCAGTATTTT.

The gene calls are TRBV5-1 and TRBJ2-5, with D maybe TRBD1 (8 bases). Trimming removed 7 bases at V and 5 bases at J, with 18 bases between. The CDR3 consists of 14 residues. Germline-derived CDR1 and CDR2 are SGHRS and YFSETQ. As DNA, the CDR3 is TGCGCCAGCTGGCAGGGGGCGCGGGAGGAGACCCAGTACTTC. Its protein is CASWQGAREETQYF.

This chain connects TRBV2 to TRBJ1-4; 7 bases agree with TRBD1. The CDR3 runs to 13 residues. V dropped 6 bases and J dropped 5; count of bases not matched to a gene: 3. The germline gives CDR1 SNHLY, CDR2 FYNNEI. The CDR3 loop reads CASRGQQNEKLFF. The CDR3, as DNA: TGTGCCAGCAGGGGACAGCAAAATGAAAAACTGTTTTTT.

Details on this clone: Other nucleotide sequences in the sample specify the same CDR3. The V and J genes are TRBV28 and TRBJ2-2, with 8 nucleotides matching TRBD2. V shed 7 bases and J 4 bases; nucleotides not matched to a gene: 2. Germline V gene lookup returns CDR1 MDHEN and CDR2 SYDVKM. The CDR3 is made up of 13 amino acids. For the CDR3, the DNA is TGTGCCAGCACCGGGGGGGGCACCGGGGAGCTGTTTTTT. Its translation: CASTGGGTGELFF.

V gene TRBV5-1 combines with J gene TRBJ2-5, with TRBD1 as a possible D gene (5 bases). Germline assignment: CDR1 SGHRS and CDR2 YFSETQ. This CDR3 region has 15 residues. V was shortened by 0 bases and J by 5 bases, with 14 bases between the two germline ends. DNA for the CDR3: TGCGCCAGCAGCTTGGTAGGGGCGGCTGAGGAGACCCAGTACTTC. Amino acids: CASSLVGAAEETQYF.

V and J are TRBV9 and TRBJ1-1, with unresolved D. Germline V gives CDR1 SGDLS, CDR2 YYNGEE. There are 12 residues in the CDR3. Trimming left V 3 bases short and J 5 bases short, with 8 bases between. CDR3 region: CASSGRGTEAFF. The DNA for the CDR3 is TGTGCCAGCAGCGGCCGAGGAACTGAAGCTTTCTTT.

This clone turned up a few times. The chain uses TRBV27 and TRBJ1-1; TRBD1 might be the D (5 bases). The CDR3 consists of 15 residues. The germline V gene encodes CDR1 MNHEY and CDR2 SMNVEV (reference sequence). Trimming pared 5 bases from V and 3 bases from J, leaving 16 bases between. CDR3 amino acids: CASSPSPWDDTEAFF. CDR3 nucleotide sequence: TGTGCCAGCAGTCCCTCGCCTTGGGACGACACTGAAGCTTTCTTT.

This clone was observed once. V is TRBV28 and J is TRBJ2-7, with D perhaps matching TRBD1 (6 bases). The CDR3 spans 15 residues. V was cut by 1 base and J by 4 bases, with 14 bases left in between. The V gene's germline CDR1 is MDHEN and CDR2 SYDVKM. The CDR3 loop is CASSLLSDRTYEQYF. In DNA, the CDR3 is TGTGCCAGCAGTTTATTATCCGACAGGACGTACGAGCAGTACTTC.

This clone appeared once. V is TRBV5-4 and J is TRBJ2-7, with a tentative D call TRBD2 (7 bases). Germline loops: CDR1 SGHNT, CDR2 YYREEE (reference sequence). The germline V and J ends were trimmed by 6 bases and 3 bases, with 19 bases remaining between them. There are 15 residues in the CDR3. The CDR3 DNA reads as TGTGCCAGCACCCCGGGGGGCACAGGGTACTACGAGCAGTACTTC. This gives the protein CASTPGGTGYYEQYF.

This clone appeared a few times. This chain connects TRBV6-5 to TRBJ2-4; D is unclear. V was pared by 8 bases and J by 0 bases, with 8 bases between. This CDR3 region has 13 residues. Germline V gene lookup returns CDR1 MNHEY and CDR2 SVGAGI. The CDR3: CASSSVAKNIQYF. The CDR3 coding sequence is TGTGCCAGCTCATCCGTAGCCAAAAACATTCAGTACTTC.

The chain uses TRBV25-1 and TRBJ1-5, with 7 positions matching TRBD1. Trimming cost V 8 bases and J 4 bases; bases outside gene matches: 11. The CDR3 covers 15 residues. Germline assignment: CDR1 MGHDK and CDR2 SYGVNS. CDR3 in amino acids: CASGRQGGRNQPQHF. The CDR3 DNA is TGTGCCAGCGGACGGCAGGGGGGTCGGAATCAGCCCCAGCATTTT.

This clone was found a few times. The V gene is TRBV25-1, the J gene TRBJ2-2, with 8 bases fitting TRBD1. The length of the CDR3 is 16 residues. V was clipped by 8 bases and J by 1 base; unmatched bases: 9. The germline CDR1 and CDR2 sequences are MGHDK and SYGVNS. CDR3 bases: TGTGCCAGCTCCCGGCCCGGGACAGGGAACACCGGGGAGCTGTTTTTT. It is translated as CASSRPGTGNTGELFF.

V and J are TRBV5-1 and TRBJ1-2, with a possible D match to TRBD1 (5 bases). The CDR3 covers 16 residues. Trimming pared 4 bases from V and 7 bases from J, leaving 23 bases between. CDR1 and CDR2 (germline): SGHRS, YFSETQ. CDR3 bases: TGCGCCAGCAGCCCGCCATCCCAGGGCGGGCTCGGTGGCTACACCTTC. Translating gives CASSPPSQGGLGGYTF.

This clone has ten or more counts. The CDR3 protein is CSVREGETQYF. CDR3 in DNA: TGCAGCGTCCGTGAAGGGGAGACCCAGTACTTC. This chain connects TRBV29-1 to TRBJ2-5; D gene uncertain. This CDR3 spans 11 amino acids. Trimming removed 6 bases from V and 5 bases from J, with 10 bases in between. Per the germline V gene, CDR1 is SQVTM and CDR2 is ANQGSEA.

This clone was counted only a few times. Its ends do not fully match the called genes, so a read error is possible. The chain is built from TRBV15 and TRBJ2-7; D may correspond to TRBD1 or TRBD2 (5 bases each). The germline gives CDR1 LNHNV, CDR2 YYDKDF (reference sequence). The CDR3 is made up of 16 amino acids. The DNA for the CDR3 is TGTGCCACCAGGAGAGCTGTAGGGACGGACTCCTACGAGCAGTACTTC. This gives the protein CATRRAVGTDSYEQYF.

This chain uses TRBV30 with TRBJ1-2; D ambiguous. The CDR3 consists of 14 residues. Germline V gives CDR1 GTSNPN, CDR2 SVGIG (reference sequence). Trimming removed 0 bases from V and 7 bases from J, with 15 bases in between. The CDR3 nucleotides are TGTGCCTGGAGTGTGGATTCAGGAGTGAGTGGCTACACCTTC. It translates to CAWSVDSGVSGYTF.

In this sample, this clone turned up a few times. V is TRBV11-2 and J is TRBJ1-6; D is unclear. CDR1 and CDR2 from the germline V gene are SGHAT and FQNNGV. V lost 0 bases, J lost 9 bases, and 9 bases lay in between. CDR3 length: 14 amino acids. CDR3 nucleotides: TGTGCCAGCAGCTTAGAGGGTGGAGTTTCACCCCTCCACTTT. Translated: CASSLEGGVSPLHF.

This chain joins TRBV18 and TRBJ2-3; 11 bases agree with TRBD2. Germline V gives CDR1 KGHSH, CDR2 LQKENI. The CDR3 has 18 residues. V shed 3 bases, J shed 2 bases, and the junction held 10 bases outside the gene matches. The CDR3 DNA reads TGTGCCAGCTCACCGTTTACGGGACTAGCGGCCCCCACAGATACGCAGTATTTT. Translating gives CASSPFTGLAAPTDTQYF.

V and J are TRBV6-6 and TRBJ2-1; D gene ambiguous. The ends were cut back, 5 bases at V and 10 bases at J, with 12 bases in the middle. The length of the CDR3 is 12 residues. Germline CDR1 reads MNHNY; CDR2 reads SVGAGI (reference sequence). CDR3 sequence (DNA): TGTGCCAGCAGTCCTCTAGGAACCGAGCAGTTCTTC. It encodes CASSPLGTEQFF.

The chain joins TRBV7-3 to TRBJ2-3; D is uncertain. The germline gives CDR1 SGHTA, CDR2 FQGTGA. The V end lost 5 bases, the J end lost 6 bases, and 9 bases lay between the germline ends. The CDR3 spans 12 residues. CDR3 loop: CASSLFLDTQYF. The CDR3 DNA reads as TGTGCCAGCAGCCTATTTTTGGATACGCAGTATTTT.

The chain combines TRBV29-1 with TRBJ2-2; no definite D call. Trimming took off 5 bases at V and 8 bases at J, with 12 bases between the two ends. CDR1 is SQVTM and CDR2 is ANQGSEA in the germline V gene. The CDR3 spans 12 residues. DNA of the CDR3: TGCAGCGTTCGAAGGGATGGGGGGGAGCTGTTTTTT. Translating it yields CSVRRDGGELFF.